The entry that follows covers one T cell receptor beta chain sequence. This specimen belongs to a study of T cells in localized non-small cell lung cancer. CDR1 MDHEN and CDR2 SYDVKM come from the germline V gene. Trimming left V 2 bases short and J 1 base short, with 1 base between. This CDR3 is built from 12 residues. The table came from immunoSEQ multiplex PCR; TCRdb's copy has only in-frame clones and leaves some out. The profile covers about 60,000 clones, with roughly nine tenths appearing a single time and over 1.5% taken by the ten largest. The chain carries TRBV28 and TRBJ2-3; no firm D call. The TCR was taken from a woman aged 35 to 70 with stage I lung adenocarcinoma. This material consisted of peripheral blood, taken before any cancer treatment. The CDR3 region has the DNA TGTGCCAGCAGTTTAGGCACAGATACGCAGTATTTT. Translation gives CASSLGTDTQYF.